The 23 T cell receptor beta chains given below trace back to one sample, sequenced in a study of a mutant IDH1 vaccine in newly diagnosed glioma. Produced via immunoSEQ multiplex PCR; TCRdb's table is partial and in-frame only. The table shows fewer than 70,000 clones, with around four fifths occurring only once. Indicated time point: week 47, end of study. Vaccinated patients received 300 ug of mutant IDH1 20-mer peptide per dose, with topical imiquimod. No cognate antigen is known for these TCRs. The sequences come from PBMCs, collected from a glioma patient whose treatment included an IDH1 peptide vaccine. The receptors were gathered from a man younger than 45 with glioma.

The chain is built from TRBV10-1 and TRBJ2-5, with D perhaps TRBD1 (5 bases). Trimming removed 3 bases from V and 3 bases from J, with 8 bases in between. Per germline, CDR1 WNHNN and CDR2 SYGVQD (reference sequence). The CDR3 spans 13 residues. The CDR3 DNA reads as TGCGCCAGCAGTGATGACAGAAAAGAGACCCAGTACTTC. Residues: CASSDDRKETQYF.

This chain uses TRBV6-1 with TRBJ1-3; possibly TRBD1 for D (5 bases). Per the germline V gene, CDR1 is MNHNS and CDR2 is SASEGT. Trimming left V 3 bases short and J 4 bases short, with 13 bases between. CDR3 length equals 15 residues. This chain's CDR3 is CASSDRQGLGNTIYF. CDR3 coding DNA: TGTGCCAGCAGTGATCGCCAGGGACTCGGAAACACCATATATTTT.

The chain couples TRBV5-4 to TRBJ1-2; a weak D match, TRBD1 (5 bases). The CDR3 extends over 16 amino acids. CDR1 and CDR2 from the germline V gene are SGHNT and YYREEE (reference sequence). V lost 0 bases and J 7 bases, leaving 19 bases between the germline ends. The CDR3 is CASSLVGLRPGGGYTF. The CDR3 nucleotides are TGTGCCAGCAGCTTGGTGGGGCTGAGGCCCGGGGGTGGCTACACCTTC.

The CDR3 sequence: CSVGQNTGELFF. The CDR3 DNA sequence: TGCAGCGTTGGACAGAATACCGGGGAGCTGTTTTTT. This chain uses TRBV29-1 with TRBJ2-2; TRBD1 might be the D (5 bases). CDR1 and CDR2 from the germline V gene are SQVTM and ANQGSEA. Trimming left V 4 bases short and J 5 bases short, with 8 bases between. This CDR3 contains 12 residues.

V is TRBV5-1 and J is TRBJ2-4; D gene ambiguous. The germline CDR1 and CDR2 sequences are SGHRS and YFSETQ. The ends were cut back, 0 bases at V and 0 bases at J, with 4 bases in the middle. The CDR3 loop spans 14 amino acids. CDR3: CASSLGLAKNIQYF. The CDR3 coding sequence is TGCGCCAGCAGCTTGGGCCTAGCCAAAAACATTCAGTACTTC.

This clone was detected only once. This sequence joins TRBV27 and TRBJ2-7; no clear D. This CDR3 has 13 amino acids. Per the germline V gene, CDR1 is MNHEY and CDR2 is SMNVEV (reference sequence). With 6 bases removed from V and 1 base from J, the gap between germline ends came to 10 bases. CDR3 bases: TGTGCCAGCAGGTGGAGTTCTTCCTACGAGCAGTACTTC. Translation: CASRWSSSYEQYF.

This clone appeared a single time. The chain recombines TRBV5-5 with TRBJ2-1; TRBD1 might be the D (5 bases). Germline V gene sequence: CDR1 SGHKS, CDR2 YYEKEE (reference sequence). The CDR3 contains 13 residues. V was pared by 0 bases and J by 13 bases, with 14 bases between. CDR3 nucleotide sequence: TGTGCCAGCAGCTTGGCCGGTCCAGGACATCAGTTCTTC. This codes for CASSLAGPGHQFF.

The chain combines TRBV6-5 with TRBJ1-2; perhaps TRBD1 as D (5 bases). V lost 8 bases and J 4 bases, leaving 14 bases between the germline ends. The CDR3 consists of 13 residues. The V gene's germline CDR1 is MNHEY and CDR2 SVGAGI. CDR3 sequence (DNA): TGTGCCAGCCGGGGGTCTCGAATCTATGGCTACACCTTC. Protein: CASRGSRIYGYTF.

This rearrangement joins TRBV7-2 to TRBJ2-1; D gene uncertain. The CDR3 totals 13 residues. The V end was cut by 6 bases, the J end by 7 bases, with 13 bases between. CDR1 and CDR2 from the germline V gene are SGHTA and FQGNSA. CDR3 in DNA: TGTGCCAGCAGTAAAGGCCGAGAGAATGAGCAGTTCTTC. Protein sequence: CASSKGRENEQFF.

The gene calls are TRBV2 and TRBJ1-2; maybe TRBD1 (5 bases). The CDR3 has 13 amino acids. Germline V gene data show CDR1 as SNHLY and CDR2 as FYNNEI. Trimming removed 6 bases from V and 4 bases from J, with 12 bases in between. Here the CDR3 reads CASRVQELYGYTF. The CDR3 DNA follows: TGTGCCAGCAGAGTACAGGAGCTCTATGGCTACACCTTC. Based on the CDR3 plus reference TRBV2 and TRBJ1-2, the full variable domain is EPEVTQTPSHQVTQMGQEVILRCVPISNHLYFYWYRQILGQKVEFLVSFYNNEISEKSEIFDDQFSVERPDGSNFTLKIRSTKLEDSAMYFCASRVQELYGYTFGSGTRLTVV.

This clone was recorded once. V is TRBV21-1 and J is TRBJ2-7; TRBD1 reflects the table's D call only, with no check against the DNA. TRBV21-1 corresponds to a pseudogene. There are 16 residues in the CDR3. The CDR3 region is CASSKGGLPRPYEQYF. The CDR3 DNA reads TGTGCCAGCAGCAAAGGGGGCCTTCCGCGCCCCTACGAGCAGTACTTC.

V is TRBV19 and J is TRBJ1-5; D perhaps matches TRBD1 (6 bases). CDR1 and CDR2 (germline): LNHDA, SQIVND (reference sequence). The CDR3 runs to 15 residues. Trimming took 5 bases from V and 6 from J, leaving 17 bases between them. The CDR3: CASSYPSRGGQPQHF. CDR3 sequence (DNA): TGTGCCAGTAGTTATCCCTCCAGGGGAGGTCAGCCCCAGCATTTT.

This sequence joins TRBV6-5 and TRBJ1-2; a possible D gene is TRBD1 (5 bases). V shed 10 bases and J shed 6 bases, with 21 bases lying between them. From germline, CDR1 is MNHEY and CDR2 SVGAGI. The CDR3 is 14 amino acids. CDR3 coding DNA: TGTGCCATAGCGAAATACGGGGCGTTAGATGGCTACACCTTC. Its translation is CAIAKYGALDGYTF.

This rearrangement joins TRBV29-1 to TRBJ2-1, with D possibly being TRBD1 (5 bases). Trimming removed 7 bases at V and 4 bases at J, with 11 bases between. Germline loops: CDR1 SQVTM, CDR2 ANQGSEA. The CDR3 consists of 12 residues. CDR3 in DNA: TGCAGCGACCAAGACAGTTACAATGAGCAGTTCTTC. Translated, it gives CSDQDSYNEQFF.

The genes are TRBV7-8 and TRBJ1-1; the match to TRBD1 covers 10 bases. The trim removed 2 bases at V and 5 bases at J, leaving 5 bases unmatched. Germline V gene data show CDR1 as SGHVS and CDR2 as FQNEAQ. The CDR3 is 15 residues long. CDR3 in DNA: TGTGCCAGCAGCTTACGAAGACAGGGGGCGACTGAAGCTTTCTTT. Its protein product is CASSLRRQGATEAFF.

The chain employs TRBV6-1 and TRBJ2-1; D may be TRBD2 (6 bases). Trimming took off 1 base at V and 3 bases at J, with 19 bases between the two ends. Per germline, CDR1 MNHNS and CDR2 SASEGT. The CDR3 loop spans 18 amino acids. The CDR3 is CASSEGGERRPNYNEQFF. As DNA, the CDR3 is TGTGCCAGCAGTGAAGGGGGGGAACGGAGACCCAACTACAATGAGCAGTTCTTC.

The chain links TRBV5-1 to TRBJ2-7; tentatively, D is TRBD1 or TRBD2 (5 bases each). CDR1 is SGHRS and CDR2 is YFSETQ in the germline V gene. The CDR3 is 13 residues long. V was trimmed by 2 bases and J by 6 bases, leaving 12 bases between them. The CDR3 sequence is CASSLGDPREQYF. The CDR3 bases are TGCGCCAGCAGCTTAGGGGACCCCCGCGAGCAGTACTTC.

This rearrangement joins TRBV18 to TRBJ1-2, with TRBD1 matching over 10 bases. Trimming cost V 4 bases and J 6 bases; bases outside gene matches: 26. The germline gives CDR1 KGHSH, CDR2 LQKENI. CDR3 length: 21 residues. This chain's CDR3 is CASSLELQLTTGTGEINGYTF. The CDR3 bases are TGTGCCAGCTCACTAGAACTCCAACTTACTACCGGGACAGGGGAAATCAATGGCTACACCTTC.

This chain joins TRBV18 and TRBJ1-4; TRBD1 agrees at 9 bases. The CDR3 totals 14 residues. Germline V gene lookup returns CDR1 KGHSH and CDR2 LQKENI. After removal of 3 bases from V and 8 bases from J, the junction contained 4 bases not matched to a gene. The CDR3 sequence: CASSPDRGGEKLFF. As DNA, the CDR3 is TGTGCCAGCTCACCGGACAGGGGAGGCGAAAAACTGTTTTTT.

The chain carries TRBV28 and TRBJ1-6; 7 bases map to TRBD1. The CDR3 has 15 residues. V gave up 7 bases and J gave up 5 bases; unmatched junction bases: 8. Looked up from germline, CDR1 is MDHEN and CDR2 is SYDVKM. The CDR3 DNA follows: TGTGCCAGCATCCTTGACAGGGTAAATAATTCACCCCTCCACTTT. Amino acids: CASILDRVNNSPLHF.

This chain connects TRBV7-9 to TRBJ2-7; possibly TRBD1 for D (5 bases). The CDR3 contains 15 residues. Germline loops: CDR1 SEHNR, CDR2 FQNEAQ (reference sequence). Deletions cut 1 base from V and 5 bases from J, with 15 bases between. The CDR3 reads CASSLGQGYSNEQYF. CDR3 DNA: TGTGCCAGCAGCTTAGGCCAGGGATACTCAAACGAGCAGTACTTC.

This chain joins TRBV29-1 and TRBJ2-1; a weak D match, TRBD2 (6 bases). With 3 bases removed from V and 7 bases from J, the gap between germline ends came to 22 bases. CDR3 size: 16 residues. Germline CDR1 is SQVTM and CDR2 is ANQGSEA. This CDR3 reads CSVDLGGKGRVNEQFF. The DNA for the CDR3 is TGCAGCGTTGATTTAGGAGGGAAGGGTCGAGTGAATGAGCAGTTCTTC.

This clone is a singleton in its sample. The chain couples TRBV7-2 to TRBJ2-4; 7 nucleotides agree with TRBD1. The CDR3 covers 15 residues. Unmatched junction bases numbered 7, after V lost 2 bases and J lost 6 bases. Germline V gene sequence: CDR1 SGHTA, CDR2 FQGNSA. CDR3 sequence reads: CASSLYRGAGNIQYF. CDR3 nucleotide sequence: TGTGCCAGCAGCTTATACAGGGGCGCGGGAAACATTCAGTACTTC.